The source of this TCR beta chain is a study of blood T cells in healthy people across ages (dated by TCRdb to about 2015). Context from the whole study: In model experiments, template switching captured roughly one uniquely barcoded TCR beta cDNA molecule for every two T cells. To track age-related changes in TCR beta repertoire diversity, the study relied on deep sequencing normalized with unique cDNA molecular identifiers. The donors were divided into four age groups: young (average about 15 years), middle-aged (almost 40), aged (approximately 62) and long-lived (82). To avoid experimental bias, donors of different ages were distributed randomly across sequencing lanes. Two additional independent replicas of 1 million unique cDNA reads from the same blood draw were analyzed for two donors (one aged 18 to 30 and one aged 80 or older). The full study reports these points: Because donor CMV infection status was unknown, age-related changes in expanded clonotypes were potentially confounded. Compared with the aged group, the long-lived group had more naive CD4+ T cells, fewer expanded clones and increased TCR diversity, suggesting age selection. Total diversity estimates from one million sequenced T cells were considered lower bounds and underestimates. Because profiling used bulk unsorted PBMCs, naive and antigen-experienced compartments could not be compared conclusively. The percentage of naive T cells measured by flow cytometry correlated strongly with observed TCR beta diversity. Observed TCR beta diversity per million T cells fell roughly linearly with age, and a significant reduction was already apparent by age approximately 40.

Libraries were prepared through 5' RACE. The instrument given in TCRdb is Illumina HiSeq 2500. A second PCR of roughly 7 to 11 cycles was performed with a sample-barcoded 5' primer and a J-beta primer mix. A unique molecular identifier was introduced onto each TCR beta cDNA molecule by a template-switch 5' adaptor carrying 12 random nucleotides. Each sample yielded at least 2.5 million CDR3-containing paired-end reads. All of the RNA was converted into first-strand cDNA using the Mint cDNA synthesis kit, with a TRBC-specific oligonucleotide serving as the primer. All cDNA was treated with uracil-DNA glycosylase and then went through a first 18-cycle PCR with the universal primers M1SS and BC2_uni_R. The original pipeline was this. Each sample was normalized by randomly selecting 1 million high-quality reads, each carrying a distinct molecular identifier. Reads sharing molecular identifiers were discarded rather than binned into consensus sequences. MiTCR, set to a Q25 quality threshold and the strictest error-elimination algorithm, was used for CDR3 identification, clonotype clustering and error correction. Lower-bound total TCR beta diversity was estimated with a nonparametric unseen species model using Euler transformation. Clones were called with MiXCR by TCRdb after fastp trimmed the public reads at Q25, and only in-frame beta chains were retained. Rows with one shared CDR3 protein collapse into an entry with the most common genes and DNA. The V and J calls and clone size are TCRdb's, not the authors'. For this sample the table gives about 830,000 distinct CDR3 sequences, of which 58% were detected only once. Of the sample, approximately 21% falls within the top ten clones.

The 39 donors, aged 6 to 90 years, were systemically healthy Caucasian individuals from Russia. Each donor gave ten milliliters of peripheral blood, collected into EDTA-treated Vacutainer tubes. Ficoll-Paque density-gradient centrifugation was used to isolate PBMCs, with at least 6.5 million per sample. Total RNA was extracted from PBMCs with Trizol reagent, with at least 6 micrograms obtained per sample. For every donor, an aliquot of PBMCs went through flow cytometry to measure the percentages of naive CD45RAhigh/CD27high T cells. This clonotype was seen many times. This clone's antigen is unknown. No quality values exist for individual bases; no much larger clone is one base distant. The CDR3 starts with the cysteine, ends with the phenylalanine, and has 14 residues. This entry keeps only the CDR3 DNA: 42 bases, framed from base 1. CDR1 and CDR2 were assigned from the germline V gene (reference sequence) as LGHDT and YNNKEL. V is reduced by 1 base and J by 5 bases, leaving a spacing of 11 bases between them.

Sequencing was carried out using blood. The receptor was derived from a man aged 30 to 39 in good health. Recombination joined TRBV3-1 with TRBJ2-5, and the D gene may be TRBD1, 6 bases matching. Read as DNA, the sequence is TGTGCCAGCAGCCAAGTTGGGGGCCGGGAGACCCAGTACTTC. Its translation reads: CASSQVGGRETQYF.